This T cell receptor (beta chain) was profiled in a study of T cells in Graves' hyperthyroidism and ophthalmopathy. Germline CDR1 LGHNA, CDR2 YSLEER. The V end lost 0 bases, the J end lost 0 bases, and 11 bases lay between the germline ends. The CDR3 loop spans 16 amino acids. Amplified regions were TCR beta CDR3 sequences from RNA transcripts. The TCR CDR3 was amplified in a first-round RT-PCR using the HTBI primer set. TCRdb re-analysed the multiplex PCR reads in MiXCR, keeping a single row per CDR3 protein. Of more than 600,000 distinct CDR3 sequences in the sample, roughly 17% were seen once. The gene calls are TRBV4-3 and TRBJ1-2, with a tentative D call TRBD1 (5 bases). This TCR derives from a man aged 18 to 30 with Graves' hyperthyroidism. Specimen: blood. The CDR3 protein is CASSQDSDKANYGYTF. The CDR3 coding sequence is TGCGCCAGCAGCCAAGATTCGGACAAAGCTAACTATGGCTACACCTTC.